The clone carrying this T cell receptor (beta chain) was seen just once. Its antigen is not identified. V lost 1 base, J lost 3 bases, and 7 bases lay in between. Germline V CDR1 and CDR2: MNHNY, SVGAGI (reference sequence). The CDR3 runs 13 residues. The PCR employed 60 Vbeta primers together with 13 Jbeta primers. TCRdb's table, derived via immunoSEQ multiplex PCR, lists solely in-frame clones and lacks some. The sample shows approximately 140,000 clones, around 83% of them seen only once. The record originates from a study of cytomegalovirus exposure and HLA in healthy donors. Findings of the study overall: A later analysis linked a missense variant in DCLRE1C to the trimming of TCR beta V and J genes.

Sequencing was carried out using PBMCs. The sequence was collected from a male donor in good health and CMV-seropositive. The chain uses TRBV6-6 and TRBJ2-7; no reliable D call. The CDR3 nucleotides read TGTGCCAGCAGTTACTTTGAGGACTACGAGCAGTACTTC. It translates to CASSYFEDYEQYF.